These 28 T cell receptor beta chains came from one sample sequenced in a study of cytomegalovirus exposure and HLA in healthy donors. PCR was performed using 60 Vbeta and 13 Jbeta primers. Only in-frame clones appear in the TCRdb table, and some are missing; sequencing was by immunoSEQ multiplex PCR. The sample records roughly 70,000 clones, around 80% being singletons. Material: PBMCs. Receptor source: a middle-aged man in good health and CMV-seronegative.

Turning to this clone: The junction departs from the called germline gene at one end, perhaps through a read error. V is TRBV5-1 and J is TRBJ2-5; TRBD1 is a possible D gene (6 bases). The CDR3 consists of 14 residues. CDR1 and CDR2 (germline): SGHRS, YFSETQ. The CDR3 DNA follows: TGCGCCAGCAGCCGGACAGCCAAGCAAGAGGCCCAGTACTTC. It encodes CASSRTAKQEAQYF.

V gene TRBV28 combines with J gene TRBJ2-5; TRBD2 matches 11 bases. The tail of the sequence fits TRBJ2-7 better, so the J call may be wrong. The V gene's germline CDR1 is MDHEN and CDR2 SYDVKM. This CDR3 is 16 amino acids long. The CDR3 loop reads CASSQISGRASYEQYF. CDR3 bases: TGTGCCAGCAGTCAAATTAGCGGGAGGGCCTCCTACGAGCAGTACTTC.

This sequence joins TRBV30 and TRBJ2-1; 8 bases align to TRBD2. The CDR3 is made up of 17 amino acids. After removal of 0 bases from V and 5 bases from J, the junction contained 12 bases not matched to a gene. CDR1 is GTSNPN, CDR2 SVGIG, per germline (reference sequence). The CDR3 nucleotides read TGTGCCTGGAGTGTGATAAAACCGGGACTAGGGAACAATGAGCAGTTCTTC. Its protein is CAWSVIKPGLGNNEQFF.

The rearrangement joins TRBV4-1 to TRBJ2-7; 8 nucleotides align to TRBD2. With V trimmed by 5 bases and J by 2 bases, 11 bases remained unmatched. Germline CDR1 is MGHRA and CDR2 is YSYEKL. CDR3 length equals 16 residues. The CDR3 protein is CASSYPGGRSPYEQYF. The CDR3 DNA is TGCGCCAGCAGCTACCCGGGAGGGCGTAGCCCCTACGAGCAGTACTTC.

The chain is built from TRBV7-6 and TRBJ1-2; 8 nucleotides match TRBD1. CDR1 SGHVS and CDR2 FNYEAQ come from the germline V gene. The length of the CDR3 is 14 residues. With 5 bases clipped from V and 8 bases from J, the junction kept 10 bases outside the gene matches. CDR3 amino acids: CASSPNQGARGYTF. In DNA, the CDR3 is TGTGCCAGCAGCCCGAATCAGGGGGCGCGGGGCTACACCTTC.

This clone has only a few counts. The V call is TRBV6-1, the J call TRBJ1-5; the D is unclear. There are 13 residues in the CDR3. Germline CDR1 MNHNS, CDR2 SASEGT. V gave up 7 bases and J gave up 0 bases, with 7 bases separating them. The chain's CDR3 is CASKQVSNQPQHF. In DNA, the CDR3 is TGTGCCAGCAAACAAGTTAGCAATCAGCCCCAGCATTTT.

The chain joins TRBV15 to TRBJ1-2; no clear D gene. This CDR3 has 13 residues. Per germline, CDR1 LNHNV and CDR2 YYDKDF (reference sequence). V shed 5 bases and J shed 3 bases, with 10 bases lying between them. CDR3: CATSPGMHYGYTF. CDR3 sequence (DNA): TGTGCCACCAGCCCCGGGATGCACTATGGCTACACCTTC.

This sequence joins TRBV5-4 and TRBJ2-7; TRBD2 aligns across 13 bases. The CDR3 is 17 residues long. The ends lost 4 bases at V and 1 base at J; junction bases unmatched: 8. In germline, CDR1 is SGHNT, CDR2 YYREEE (reference sequence). This CDR3 reads CASSPIWTSGSSYEQYF. CDR3 DNA: TGTGCCAGCAGCCCAATTTGGACTAGCGGGAGTTCCTACGAGCAGTACTTC.

The V and J genes are TRBV7-2 and TRBJ1-2; 8 nucleotides align to TRBD1. This CDR3 comprises 15 residues. Germline-derived CDR1 and CDR2 are SGHTA and FQGNSA. V gave up 6 bases and J gave up 6 bases; unmatched junction bases: 12. In DNA, the CDR3 is TGTGCCAGCAGTCACATTCAGACAGGGGCAAATGGCTACACCTTC. It yields the protein CASSHIQTGANGYTF.

The chain couples TRBV4-3 to TRBJ2-7, with a tentative D call TRBD2 (5 bases). The germline V gene has CDR1 LGHNA and CDR2 YSLEER. V lost 0 bases to trimming and J lost 3 bases, with 15 bases between them. This CDR3 contains 16 residues. This CDR3 reads CASSQDITGRNYEQYF. CDR3 DNA: TGCGCCAGCAGCCAAGATATCACGGGAAGAAACTACGAGCAGTACTTC.

This chain links TRBV6-6 with TRBJ1-2, with 8 bases fitting TRBD1. Germline CDR1 and CDR2: MNHNY and SVGAGI (reference sequence). CDR3 length: 12 residues. Trimming took 7 bases from V and 7 from J; bases not matched to a gene: 5. The CDR3 is CASTSTGGGYTF. The CDR3 DNA is TGTGCCAGCACCAGTACAGGGGGTGGCTACACCTTC.

V is TRBV11-2 and J is TRBJ2-3; 9 bases map to TRBD2. Germline V gene sequence: CDR1 SGHAT, CDR2 FQNNGV. V lost 1 base to trimming and J lost 2 bases; unmatched junction nucleotides: 7. The CDR3 has 17 amino acids. CDR3: CASSLVTSGRYTDTQYF. As DNA, the CDR3 is TGTGCCAGCAGCTTAGTGACTAGCGGACGATACACAGATACGCAGTATTTT.

This clone was observed a handful of times. V is TRBV4-3 and J is TRBJ2-1; 11 bases align to TRBD2. Germline-derived CDR1 and CDR2 are LGHNA and YSLEER. The CDR3 covers 15 residues. V lost 4 bases, J lost 7 bases, and 6 bases stayed unmatched. As DNA, the CDR3 is TGCGCCAGCAGCCCGACGACTAGCGGGAAGAATGAGCAGTTCTTC. It translates to CASSPTTSGKNEQFF.

V and J are TRBV27 and TRBJ1-5; 8 bases map to TRBD1. The ends lost 4 bases at V and 3 bases at J; junction bases unmatched: 20. CDR1 and CDR2 (germline): MNHEY, SMNVEV (reference sequence). CDR3 length equals 20 residues. In nucleotides, the CDR3 is TGTGCCAGCAGTTCAATGGGACAGGAAGAAGAACGGAGCTTCAATCAGCCCCAGCATTTT. Its protein product is CASSSMGQEEERSFNQPQHF.

CDR3 in DNA: TGTGCCAGCAGACGAGAGGGCACGAGACATGAGCAGTTCTTC. Protein sequence: CASRREGTRHEQFF. This chain links TRBV7-6 with TRBJ2-1, with D maybe TRBD2 (5 bases). Trimming removed 6 bases at V and 8 bases at J, with 17 bases between. The CDR3 extends over 14 amino acids. Germline V gene sequence: CDR1 SGHVS, CDR2 FNYEAQ.

The rearrangement uses TRBV28 and TRBJ1-1, with D tentatively TRBD1 (5 bases). Germline V gene lookup returns CDR1 MDHEN and CDR2 SYDVKM. CDR3 length equals 13 residues. V was cut by 11 bases and J by 3 bases, with 16 bases left in between. CDR3 bases: TGTGCCGCCATTGGGGCAGCATACACTGAAGCTTTCTTT. Translating gives CAAIGAAYTEAFF.

V and J are TRBV19 and TRBJ1-1, with no clear D. There are 13 residues in the CDR3. V lost 7 bases, J lost 1 base, and 10 bases lay in between. From germline, CDR1 is LNHDA and CDR2 SQIVND (reference sequence). The CDR3, as DNA: TGTGCCAGTATCAATGAGAGGAACACTGAAGCTTTCTTT. It translates to CASINERNTEAFF.

The CDR3 DNA reads as TGTGCCAGCAGTTCGACAGGTGGGGAGACCCAGTACTTC. It is translated as CASSSTGGETQYF. The chain employs TRBV5-4 and TRBJ2-5; a possible D gene is TRBD1 (6 bases). With 5 bases removed from V and 5 bases from J, the gap between germline ends came to 13 bases. CDR3 length equals 13 residues. Germline V gene lookup returns CDR1 SGHNT and CDR2 YYREEE (reference sequence). Using reference TRBV5-4 and TRBJ2-5 for the parts outside the CDR3, the full variable domain is ETGVTQSPTHLIKTRGQQVTLRCSSQSGHNTVSWYQQALGQGPQFIFQYYREEENGRGNFPPRFSGLQFPNYSSELNVNALELDDSALYLCASSSTGGETQYFGPGTRLLVL.

The V call is TRBV19, the J call TRBJ2-6; maybe TRBD1 (5 bases). Looked up from germline, CDR1 is LNHDA and CDR2 is SQIVND (reference sequence). The CDR3 is 16 residues long. Trimming took 6 bases from V and 2 from J, leaving 14 bases between them. CDR3: CASSLRTFPGANVLTF. CDR3 bases: TGTGCCAGTAGCCTCCGGACATTTCCTGGGGCCAACGTCCTGACTTTC.

This chain uses TRBV19 with TRBJ1-2, with 8 positions matching TRBD1. CDR3 length: 13 amino acids. V lost 3 bases, J lost 8 bases, and 5 bases stayed unmatched. Germline CDR1 is LNHDA and CDR2 is SQIVND (reference sequence). The CDR3 sequence: CASSMTGARGYTF. CDR3 DNA sequence: TGTGCCAGTAGTATGACAGGGGCGAGGGGCTACACCTTC.

V is TRBV2 and J is TRBJ2-7; D might be TRBD1 (6 bases). V was trimmed by 9 bases and J by 2 bases, leaving 14 bases between them. The CDR3 sequence is 13 residues long. Germline V gives CDR1 SNHLY, CDR2 FYNNEI. The CDR3 here is CARRTENTYEQYF. The CDR3 DNA reads as TGTGCCAGAAGGACAGAAAATACCTACGAGCAGTACTTC.

This clone appeared a few times. Here the CDR3 DNA reads TGCAGCGTCGCGAGGGGGGGCACTGAAGCTTTCTTT. This sequence encodes CSVARGGTEAFF. J is TRBJ1-1 and V is TRBV29-1; maybe TRBD1 (6 bases). The CDR3 is made up of 12 amino acids. Germline V gives CDR1 SQVTM, CDR2 ANQGSEA. Trimming pared 6 bases from V and 4 bases from J, leaving 12 bases between.

Only a few counts were recorded for this clone. The V and J genes are TRBV20-1 and TRBJ1-1, with D unclear. Per germline, CDR1 DFQATT and CDR2 SNEGSKA (reference sequence). The CDR3 has 11 amino acids. Trimming shortened V by 3 bases and J by 7 bases, and 9 bases separated the two germline ends. In nucleotides, the CDR3 is TGCAGTGCTAGTTTCGGAGTTGAAGCTTTCTTT. As protein: CSASFGVEAFF.

The chain carries TRBV29-1 and TRBJ2-3; D not certain. The CDR3 is 11 amino acids. CDR1 and CDR2 (germline): SQVTM, ANQGSEA. Trimming left V 7 bases short and J 8 bases short, with 13 bases between. The CDR3, as DNA: TGCAGCGACTCTTCGTTGGTTACGCAGTATTTT. Protein product: CSDSSLVTQYF.

V is TRBV7-9 and J is TRBJ2-7, with D possibly matching TRBD1 (5 bases). Trimming took 2 bases from V and 2 from J, leaving 7 bases between them. Germline CDR1 SEHNR, CDR2 FQNEAQ (reference sequence). CDR3 length: 13 residues. CDR3 loop: CASSLKGPYEQYF. In nucleotides, the CDR3 is TGTGCCAGCAGCTTAAAGGGGCCCTACGAGCAGTACTTC. The whole variable domain, filled in from reference TRBV7-9 and TRBJ2-7, reads DTGVSQNPRHKITKRGQNVTFRCDPISEHNRLYWYRQTLGQGPEFLTYFQNEAQLEKSRLLSDRFSAERPKGSFSTLEIQRTEQGDSAMYLCASSLKGPYEQYFGPGTRLTVT.

V usage is TRBV10-3 and J usage is TRBJ2-1, with 11 bases matching TRBD1. Trimming took 6 bases from V and 7 from J; bases not matched to a gene: 8. CDR3 length equals 15 residues. Per germline, CDR1 ENHRY and CDR2 SYGVKD. The CDR3 loop is CAISPGQGARNEQFF. CDR3 DNA sequence: TGTGCCATCAGCCCCGGACAGGGGGCGCGTAATGAGCAGTTCTTC.

The rearrangement links TRBV27 to TRBJ2-7; D not certain. Trimming pared 5 bases from V and 0 bases from J, leaving 11 bases between. Germline CDR1 and CDR2: MNHEY and SMNVEV (reference sequence). The CDR3 totals 14 residues. The DNA for the CDR3 is TGTGCCAGCAGTCCACTGAGAAGCTCCTACGAGCAGTACTTC. This codes for CASSPLRSSYEQYF.

This chain connects TRBV7-6 to TRBJ1-5; D unclear. Germline assignment: CDR1 SGHVS and CDR2 FNYEAQ. V was trimmed by 1 base and J by 7 bases, leaving 11 bases between them. The CDR3 totals 14 residues. CDR3 DNA: TGTGCCAGCAGCTTAGAACGCGCGGGCCAGCCCCAGCATTTT. Amino acids: CASSLERAGQPQHF.